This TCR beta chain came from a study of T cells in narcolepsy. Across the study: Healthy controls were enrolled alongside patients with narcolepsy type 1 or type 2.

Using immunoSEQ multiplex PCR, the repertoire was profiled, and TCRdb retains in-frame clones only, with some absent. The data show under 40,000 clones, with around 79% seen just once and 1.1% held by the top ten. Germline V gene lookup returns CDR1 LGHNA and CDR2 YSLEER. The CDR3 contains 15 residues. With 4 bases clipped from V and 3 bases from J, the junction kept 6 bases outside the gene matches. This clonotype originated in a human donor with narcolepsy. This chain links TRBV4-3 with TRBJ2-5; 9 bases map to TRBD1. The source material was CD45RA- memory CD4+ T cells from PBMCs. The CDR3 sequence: CASSRTTGGKETQYF. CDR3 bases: TGCGCCAGCAGCCGTACAACAGGGGGCAAAGAGACCCAGTACTTC.